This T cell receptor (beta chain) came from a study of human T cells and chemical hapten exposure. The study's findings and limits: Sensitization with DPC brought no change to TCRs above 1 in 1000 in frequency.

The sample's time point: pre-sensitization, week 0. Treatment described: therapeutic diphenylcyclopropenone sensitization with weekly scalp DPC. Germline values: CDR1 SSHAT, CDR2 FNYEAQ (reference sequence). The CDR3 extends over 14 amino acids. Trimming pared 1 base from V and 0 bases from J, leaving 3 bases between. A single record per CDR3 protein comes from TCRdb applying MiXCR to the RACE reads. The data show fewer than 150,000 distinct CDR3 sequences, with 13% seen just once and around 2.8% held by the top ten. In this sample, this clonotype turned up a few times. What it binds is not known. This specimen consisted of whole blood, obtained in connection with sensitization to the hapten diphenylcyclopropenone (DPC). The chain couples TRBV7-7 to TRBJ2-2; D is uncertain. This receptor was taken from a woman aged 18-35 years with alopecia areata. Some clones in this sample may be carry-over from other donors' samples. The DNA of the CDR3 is TGTGCCAGCAGCTTAGATCCGAACACCGGGGAGCTGTTTTTT. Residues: CASSLDPNTGELFF.